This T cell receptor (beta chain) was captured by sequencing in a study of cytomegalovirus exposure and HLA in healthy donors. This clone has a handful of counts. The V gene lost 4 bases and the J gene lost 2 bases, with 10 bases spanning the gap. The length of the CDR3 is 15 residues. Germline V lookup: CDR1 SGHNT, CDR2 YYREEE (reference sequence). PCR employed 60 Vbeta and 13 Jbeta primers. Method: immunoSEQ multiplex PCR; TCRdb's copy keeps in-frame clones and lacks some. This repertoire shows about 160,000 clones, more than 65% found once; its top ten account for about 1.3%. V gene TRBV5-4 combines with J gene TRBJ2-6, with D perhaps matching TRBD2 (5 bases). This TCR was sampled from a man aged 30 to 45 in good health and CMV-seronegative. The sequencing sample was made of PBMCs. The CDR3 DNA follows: TGTGCCAGCAGCCGCGGGCGAACTGGGGCCAACGTCCTGACTTTC. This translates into CASSRGRTGANVLTF.